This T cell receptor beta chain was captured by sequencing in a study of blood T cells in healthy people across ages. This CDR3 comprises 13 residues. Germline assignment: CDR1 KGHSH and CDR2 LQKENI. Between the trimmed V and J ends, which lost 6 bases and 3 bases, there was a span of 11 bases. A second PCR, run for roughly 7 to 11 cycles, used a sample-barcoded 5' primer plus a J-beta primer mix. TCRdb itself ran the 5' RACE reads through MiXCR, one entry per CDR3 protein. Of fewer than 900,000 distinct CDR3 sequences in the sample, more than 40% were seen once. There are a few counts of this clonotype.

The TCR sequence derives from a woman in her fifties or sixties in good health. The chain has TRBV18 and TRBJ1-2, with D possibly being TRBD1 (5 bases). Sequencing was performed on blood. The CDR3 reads CASSDSGDYGYTF. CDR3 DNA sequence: TGTGCCAGCTCCGACAGTGGCGACTATGGCTACACCTTC.